The 7 T cell receptor beta chains reported below all come from one sample, sequenced in a study of T-cell reconstitution after alpha-beta-depleted transplantation in children. This sample's TCRbeta library carried unique molecular identifier barcodes. One entry per CDR3 protein, called by TCRdb with MiXCR from the PCR reads. The table includes about 310,000 distinct CDR3 sequences, around 25% detected once. The source was PBMCs, mostly from graft donor cells, collected 180 days after TCRalphabeta/CD19-depleted stem cell transplant. These receptors were taken from a male patient between 5 and 17 years old who had a stem cell transplant for acute lymphoblastic leukemia, so the T cells may come from the graft donor.

This clonotype showed up many times. The chain has TRBV30 and TRBJ2-5; 8 bases fit TRBD2. V lost 1 base to trimming and J lost 5 bases; unmatched junction nucleotides: 9. Germline V gives CDR1 GTSNPN, CDR2 SVGIG (reference sequence). The CDR3 runs 15 residues. CDR3 coding DNA: TGTGCCTGGAGTGCTAGCGGGCCTTTTGAGGAGACCCAGTACTTC. Protein sequence: CAWSASGPFEETQYF. Using reference TRBV30 and TRBJ2-5 for the parts outside the CDR3, the full variable domain is SQTIHQWPATLVQPVGSPLSLECTVEGTSNPNLYWYRQAAGRGLQLLFYSVGIGQISSEVPQNLSASRPQDRQFILSSKKLLLSDSGFYLCAWSASGPFEETQYFGPGTRLLVL.

This clonotype appeared a few times. The chain has TRBV21-1 and TRBJ1-2; TRBD1, the table's D call, lacks a check against the DNA. TRBV21-1 is a known pseudogene. The CDR3 spans 18 residues. The CDR3 DNA reads as TGTGCCAGCAGCACGTATCCCGCCGGACAGAACCAAACCTATGGCTACACCTTC. Translated, it gives CASSTYPAGQNQTYGYTF.

The chain is built from TRBV12-5 and TRBJ2-1, with TRBD2 matching 10 bases. The CDR3 is made up of 15 amino acids. The germline gives CDR1 LGHNT, CDR2 FRNRAP. V dropped 5 bases and J dropped 3; count of bases not matched to a gene: 4. The chain's CDR3 is CASGLAGEGYNEQFF. The DNA for the CDR3 is TGTGCTAGTGGTCTAGCGGGAGAAGGCTACAATGAGCAGTTCTTC.

This rearrangement joins TRBV12-3 or TRBV12-4 to TRBJ1-4; a possible D gene is TRBD1 (5 bases). Deletions cut 4 bases from V and 4 bases from J, with 19 bases between. This CDR3 has 17 residues. DNA for the CDR3: TGTGCCAGCAGTTCCGGGGGGGGTGCTAGGGGTAATGAAAAACTGTTTTTT. Protein sequence: CASSSGGGARGNEKLFF.

The rearrangement uses TRBV7-2 and TRBJ1-2, with a tentative D call TRBD1 (6 bases). Germline V gives CDR1 SGHTA, CDR2 FQGNSA. V lost 1 base and J lost 8, with 14 bases in between. The CDR3 runs to 14 residues. The CDR3 DNA is TGTGCCAGCAGCTTAGTTGGCAGGGGAGGCGGCTACACCTTC. Its protein product is CASSLVGRGGGYTF.

This clonotype came up a few times. J is TRBJ1-1 and V is TRBV29-1; no definite D call. The CDR3 sequence is 14 residues long. Per germline, CDR1 SQVTM and CDR2 ANQGSEA. V was trimmed by 3 bases and J by 1 base, leaving 12 bases between them. The CDR3 loop reads CSVEFHRSNTEAFF. Here the CDR3 DNA reads TGCAGCGTTGAGTTTCACCGATCGAACACTGAAGCTTTCTTT.

The chain is built from TRBV25-1 and TRBJ1-1, with D unclear. V lost 1 base and J lost 0, with 6 bases in between. The CDR3 contains 14 residues. The germline V gene encodes CDR1 MGHDK and CDR2 SYGVNS. The CDR3 nucleotides are TGTGCCAGCAGTGAATTCCCCATGAACACTGAAGCTTTCTTT. Translating gives CASSEFPMNTEAFF.